This TCR beta chain came from a study of T cell responses to AZD1222 COVID-19 vaccine. Some clones are missing from TCRdb's copy, which holds only in-frame ones; the method was immunoSEQ multiplex PCR. The table lists some 120,000 clones, over 75% of them singletons. With respect to this clone: What it recognizes is unknown.

CDR3 size: 12 residues. Trimming took off 5 bases at V and 0 bases at J, with 5 bases between the two ends. Germline V lookup: CDR1 SEHNR, CDR2 FQNEAQ (reference sequence). Notes on the study in general: The study identified only 6 or 7 AZD1222 recipients as seropositive at baseline. Recipients of two AZD1222 doses showed rising Spike-specific TCR breadth and depth. Reportedly, nearly half the spike-specific TCRs target unmutated variant regions. Clonal diversity was possibly underestimated, and white British individuals and females predominated among donors.

V usage is TRBV7-9 and J usage is TRBJ2-7, with D tentatively TRBD1 (5 bases). The material sequenced was peripheral blood, taken on day 0 of AZD1222 vaccination. The receptor's source is an adult in good health. CDR3 amino acids: CASSRGSYEQYF. The CDR3 coding sequence is TGTGCCAGCAGCAGGGGCTCCTACGAGCAGTACTTC.